The next 20 T cell receptor beta chains were all read from a single sample in a study of blood T cell repertoires in COVID-19. Produced via immunoSEQ multiplex PCR; TCRdb's table is partial and in-frame only. Among approximately 88,000 clones listed, 78% were seen once. Specimen: peripheral blood. These receptor sequences come from a man in his 70s with COVID-19, enrolled during active disease.

V and J are TRBV6-4 and TRBJ2-1; 10 bases map to TRBD2. Unmatched junction bases numbered 6, after V lost 3 bases and J lost 7 bases. Germline CDR1 and CDR2: MRHNA and SNTAGT. CDR3 length: 15 amino acids. CDR3 residues: CASSEMLAGENEQFF. The CDR3 DNA reads as TGTGCCAGCAGTGAAATGCTAGCGGGAGAGAATGAGCAGTTCTTC.

The V and J genes are TRBV10-3 and TRBJ2-7; 12 nucleotides match TRBD2. The trim removed 4 bases at V and 6 bases at J, leaving 10 bases unmatched. Germline CDR1 reads ENHRY; CDR2 reads SYGVKD. CDR3 length: 16 residues. CDR3 in DNA: TGTGCCATCAGTGGGACTAGACTAGCGGGAGTCGGCGAGCAGTACTTC. Amino acid sequence: CAISGTRLAGVGEQYF.

V and J are TRBV7-2 and TRBJ2-7; weak D call: TRBD1 (7 bases). CDR1 and CDR2 (germline): SGHTA, FQGNSA. The ends were cut back, 5 bases at V and 5 bases at J, with 19 bases in the middle. This CDR3 has 15 residues. The chain's CDR3 is CASSPRTGRGNEQYF. The CDR3 DNA reads TGTGCCAGCAGCCCGAGGACAGGCCGGGGGAACGAGCAGTACTTC. Based on the CDR3 plus reference TRBV7-2 and TRBJ2-7, the full variable domain is GAGVSQSPSNKVTEKGKDVELRCDPISGHTALYWYRQSLGQGLEFLIYFQGNSAPDKSGLPSDRFSAERTGGSVSTLTIQRTQQEDSAVYLCASSPRTGRGNEQYFGPGTRLTVT.

This clone was observed at least ten times. The gene calls are TRBV11-2 and TRBJ1-2, with 9 bases lining up with TRBD1. V shed 5 bases and J 3 bases; nucleotides not matched to a gene: 10. CDR1 SGHAT and CDR2 FQNNGV come from the germline V gene. This CDR3 spans 16 amino acids. The CDR3 bases are TGTGCCAGCAGCCCCTCCGGGACAGGGAGGGACTATGGCTACACCTTC. Translating it yields CASSPSGTGRDYGYTF. Full variable domain (remainder filled in from reference TRBV11-2 and TRBJ1-2): EAGVAQSPRYKIIEKRQSVAFWCNPISGHATLYWYQQILGQGPKLLIQFQNNGVVDDSQLPKDRFSAERLKGVDSTLKIQPAKLEDSAVYLCASSPSGTGRDYGYTFGSGTRLTVV.

This chain connects TRBV19 to TRBJ2-5, with TRBD1 matching 7 bases. Germline trimming cut 5 bases from V and 0 bases from J; bases unmatched to any gene: 6. Germline CDR1 and CDR2: LNHDA and SQIVND (reference sequence). The CDR3 is 15 amino acids. The CDR3 reads CASSYGQAYQETQYF. For the CDR3, the DNA is TGTGCCAGTAGTTATGGACAGGCGTACCAAGAGACCCAGTACTTC.

The chain combines TRBV6-2 or TRBV6-3 with TRBJ2-7; 12 positions agree with TRBD2. Germline-derived CDR1 and CDR2 are MNHEY and SVGEGT. V shed 1 base, J shed 5 bases, and the junction held 18 bases outside the gene matches. CDR3 length: 20 amino acids. CDR3: CASSYFISTSGSLPAHEQYF. For the CDR3, the DNA is TGTGCCAGCAGTTACTTCATTTCGACTAGCGGGAGCCTCCCTGCCCACGAGCAGTACTTC.

The chain recombines TRBV5-1 with TRBJ1-1; no firm D call. The CDR3 contains 15 residues. Germline CDR1 reads SGHRS; CDR2 reads YFSETQ. With 0 bases removed from V and 0 bases from J, the gap between germline ends came to 9 bases. CDR3 protein: CASSLDSSMNTEAFF. The CDR3 coding sequence is TGCGCCAGCAGCTTGGACAGCTCCATGAACACTGAAGCTTTCTTT.

This clone has a single count. The J gene is TRBJ1-2, the V gene TRBV29-1; the D gene is possibly TRBD1 (5 bases). The V gene lost 4 bases and the J gene lost 4 bases, with 16 bases spanning the gap. The CDR3 has 14 residues. Germline assignment: CDR1 SQVTM and CDR2 ANQGSEA. CDR3 loop: CSVGFSNQGYGYTF. DNA of the CDR3: TGCAGCGTTGGATTTTCAAACCAGGGCTATGGCTACACCTTC.

This clone has ten or more counts. The chain carries TRBV7-9 and TRBJ2-3; D is unresolved. V was shortened by 2 bases and J by 7 bases, with 4 bases between the two germline ends. The CDR3 runs 11 residues. Germline values: CDR1 SEHNR, CDR2 FQNEAQ (reference sequence). The CDR3 coding sequence is TGTGCCAGCAGCTTAACACATACGCAGTATTTT. Translation gives CASSLTHTQYF.

In the case of this clone: The identical CDR3 is also encoded by other nucleotide sequences in the sample. The chain combines TRBV6-5 with TRBJ1-1; a possible D gene is TRBD1 (6 bases). In germline, CDR1 is MNHEY, CDR2 SVGAGI. The CDR3 contains 14 residues. Deletions cut 0 bases from V and 1 base from J, with 6 bases between. This chain's CDR3 is CASSYSRGNTEAFF. The DNA for the CDR3 is TGTGCCAGCAGTTACTCCAGGGGGAACACTGAAGCTTTCTTT.

V usage is TRBV5-1 and J usage is TRBJ2-1, with 10 positions matching TRBD2. The CDR3 runs to 16 residues. The germline gives CDR1 SGHRS, CDR2 YFSETQ. The J segment lost 6 bases and the V segment lost 3 bases, leaving 9 bases of the junction unmatched. This chain's CDR3 is CASSSQTSGSGNEQFF. The CDR3, as DNA: TGCGCCAGCAGCTCCCAGACTAGCGGGTCGGGCAATGAGCAGTTCTTC.

The chain couples TRBV20-1 to TRBJ1-1; D not certain. The CDR3 is 11 amino acids. Trimming took 0 bases from V and 9 from J, leaving 8 bases between them. Germline CDR1 reads DFQATT; CDR2 reads SNEGSKA (reference sequence). The chain's CDR3 is CSARDLGKAFF. For the CDR3, the DNA is TGCAGTGCTAGAGATCTAGGTAAAGCTTTCTTT.

This clone has ten or more counts. J is TRBJ2-7 and V is TRBV7-9; no firm D call. From germline, CDR1 is SEHNR and CDR2 FQNEAQ (reference sequence). The V gene lost 1 base and the J gene lost 2 bases, with 9 bases spanning the gap. The CDR3 runs 14 residues. The CDR3 DNA follows: TGTGCCAGCAGCTTAGTAGTACAGCCCTACGAGCAGTACTTC. Amino acid sequence: CASSLVVQPYEQYF. The full variable domain, with the rest looked up from reference TRBV7-9 and TRBJ2-7, is DTGVSQNPRHKITKRGQNVTFRCDPISEHNRLYWYRQTLGQGPEFLTYFQNEAQLEKSRLLSDRFSAERPKGSFSTLEIQRTEQGDSAMYLCASSLVVQPYEQYFGPGTRLTVT.

V is TRBV5-6 and J is TRBJ2-5; 7 bases are a match to TRBD2. Trimming removed 4 bases from V and 5 bases from J; junction bases left unmatched: 5. The CDR3 runs 13 residues. Per the germline V gene, CDR1 is SGHDT and CDR2 is YYEEEE. CDR3 DNA: TGTGCCAGCAGCAGGGAGGGGCTCGAGACCCAGTACTTC. Protein: CASSREGLETQYF.

The chain uses TRBV28 and TRBJ2-2; 7 bases are shared with TRBD2. Germline lookup yields CDR1 MDHEN and CDR2 SYDVKM. J gave up 4 bases and V 5 bases, and 7 bases lay outside the gene matches. The CDR3 contains 15 residues. The CDR3 DNA is TGTGCCAGCAGTAGCAGCGGGGCGGGCACCGGGGAGCTGTTTTTT. This sequence encodes CASSSSGAGTGELFF.

This clone appeared once. This chain joins TRBV6-6 and TRBJ2-3; 11 bases align to TRBD2. Trimming removed 6 bases from V and 2 bases from J; junction bases left unmatched: 10. The CDR3 extends over 17 amino acids. The V gene's germline CDR1 is MNHNY and CDR2 SVGAGI (reference sequence). DNA of the CDR3: TGTGCCAGCAGCCGAGGGACTAGCGGACGATCCACAGATACGCAGTATTTT. Its translation: CASSRGTSGRSTDTQYF.

The CDR3 reads CASSSGQGTYNEQFF. The CDR3 DNA follows: TGCGCCAGCAGCTCAGGACAGGGAACCTACAATGAGCAGTTCTTC. This sequence joins TRBV5-1 and TRBJ2-1; 8 bases map to TRBD1. The CDR3 consists of 15 residues. Germline trimming cut 3 bases from V and 2 bases from J; bases unmatched to any gene: 4. Germline loops: CDR1 SGHRS, CDR2 YFSETQ.

This clone appeared once. The chain carries TRBV5-1 and TRBJ2-7; tentatively, D is TRBD2 (5 bases). Germline V gene sequence: CDR1 SGHRS, CDR2 YFSETQ. The CDR3 spans 14 residues. Trimming took 0 bases from V and 3 from J, leaving 10 bases between them. CDR3 region: CASSLEGSGYEQYF. The CDR3 nucleotides read TGCGCCAGCAGCTTGGAGGGAAGCGGCTACGAGCAGTACTTC.

This clone appeared a few times. V is TRBV4-2 and J is TRBJ1-3; a possible D gene is TRBD1 (5 bases). The CDR3 contains 16 residues. Between the trimmed V and J ends, which lost 0 bases and 4 bases, there was a span of 13 bases. Germline CDR1 is LGHNA and CDR2 is YNFKEQ. Written as DNA, the CDR3 is TGTGCCAGCAGCCAAGAACCCCAGGGTGCGGGAAACACCATATATTTT. Translated: CASSQEPQGAGNTIYF.

This clone has only a few counts. The J gene is TRBJ1-6, the V gene TRBV11-3; the match to TRBD1 covers 9 bases. This CDR3 is 13 amino acids long. Germline V gene sequence: CDR1 SGHNT, CDR2 YENEEA. Trimming took 5 bases from V and 14 from J; bases not matched to a gene: 7. The CDR3 loop is CASSRTGEVTLHF. CDR3 nucleotides: TGTGCCAGCAGCCGGACAGGGGAAGTCACCCTCCACTTT.